Below, 11 T cell receptor beta chains from the same sample are listed, as sequenced in a study of T-cell memory formation after mild COVID-19. TCRdb analysed the 5' RACE reads with MiXCR anew, one entry per CDR3 protein. The sample holds under 300,000 distinct CDR3 sequences, 7% to 10% seen once. The specimen was PBMCs or a T cell subset sorted from them (not recorded which). The receptors here all came from a man aged 18 to 29 who had mild COVID-19 (a few samples of this study predate the infection). Cell type and time point are not known.

V gene TRBV6-5 combines with J gene TRBJ1-2; D gene uncertain. V was pared by 0 bases and J by 4 bases, with 9 bases between. CDR3 length equals 14 residues. The germline gives CDR1 MNHEY, CDR2 SVGAGI. In DNA form, the CDR3 reads TGTGCCAGCAGTTACTCGGCGGCATCCTATGGCTACACCTTC. It encodes CASSYSAASYGYTF.

The chain uses TRBV7-2 and TRBJ2-5; weak D call: TRBD1 (5 bases). Trimming shortened V by 1 base and J by 4 bases, and 10 bases separated the two germline ends. The CDR3 has 14 residues. Germline CDR1 and CDR2: SGHTA and FQGNSA. The chain's CDR3 is CASSLVTQGETQYF. CDR3 coding DNA: TGTGCCAGCAGCTTAGTAACGCAGGGAGAGACCCAGTACTTC.

The table lists this clonotype with a few counts. The chain combines TRBV12-3 or TRBV12-4 with TRBJ2-7; 8 bases are shared with TRBD2. The V and J ends lost 5 bases and 0 bases, in that order; junction bases with no gene match: 6. CDR3 length: 15 residues. CDR3 DNA: TGTGCCAGCAGTCCTAGCGGGTCTAGCTCCTACGAGCAGTACTTC. Protein product: CASSPSGSSSYEQYF.

Ten or more counts support this clonotype. The chain couples TRBV7-3 to TRBJ2-2, with D unclear. Trimming shortened V by 5 bases and J by 1 base, and 5 bases separated the two germline ends. Germline assignment: CDR1 SGHTA and CDR2 FQGTGA. CDR3 length: 13 amino acids. The DNA of the CDR3 is TGTGCCAGCAGCCTTCTGAACACCGGGGAGCTGTTTTTT. Its translation is CASSLLNTGELFF.

There are many counts of this clonotype. The chain couples TRBV29-1 to TRBJ2-7; 8 bases are a match to TRBD1. Germline values: CDR1 SQVTM, CDR2 ANQGSEA. This CDR3 has 11 amino acids. Trimming at V came to 4 bases and at J to 4 bases, leaving 0 bases not matched to a gene. CDR3 amino acids: CSVGDRYEQYV. The CDR3 DNA is TGCAGCGTTGGGGACAGGTACGAGCAGTACGTC.

This clonotype has more than one count but fewer than ten. The gene calls are TRBV9 and TRBJ2-5, with D perhaps matching TRBD1 (6 bases). V shed 7 bases and J shed 2 bases, with 9 bases lying between them. The CDR3 extends over 12 amino acids. Germline V gene sequence: CDR1 SGDLS, CDR2 YYNGEE. This chain's CDR3 is CASEDRQETQYF. DNA of the CDR3: TGTGCCAGCGAGGACAGACAAGAGACCCAGTACTTC.

The table lists this clonotype with a few counts. The J gene is TRBJ2-5, the V gene TRBV6-5, with D possibly matching TRBD2 (6 bases). Germline V lookup: CDR1 MNHEY, CDR2 SVGAGI. The CDR3 loop spans 13 amino acids. The ends were cut back, 7 bases at V and 5 bases at J, with 14 bases in the middle. The DNA of the CDR3 is TGTGCCAGCACCCTTCGGGGGACGGAGACCCAGTACTTC. It specifies CASTLRGTETQYF.

The rearrangement joins TRBV12-3 or TRBV12-4 to TRBJ2-2; D possibly corresponds to TRBD1 (6 bases). Trimming shortened V by 5 bases and J by 6 bases, and 10 bases separated the two germline ends. The CDR3 has 13 residues. CDR3 sequence reads: CASSNREAGELFF. CDR3 sequence (DNA): TGTGCCAGCAGTAACAGGGAAGCCGGGGAGCTGTTTTTT.

This chain links TRBV6-5 with TRBJ1-1; 7 bases map to TRBD1. Germline trimming cut 5 bases from V and 5 bases from J; bases unmatched to any gene: 5. There are 13 residues in the CDR3. Germline V CDR1 and CDR2: MNHEY, SVGAGI. For the CDR3, the DNA is TGTGCCAGCAGTCCCACAGGGGTTACTGAAGCTTTCTTT. Translation: CASSPTGVTEAFF.

This clonotype was seen a handful of times. This chain joins TRBV19 and TRBJ2-3, with 8 bases that match TRBD2. After removal of 6 bases from V and 0 bases from J, the junction contained 5 bases not matched to a gene. Germline CDR1 reads LNHDA; CDR2 reads SQIVND (reference sequence). CDR3 length: 15 residues. CDR3 nucleotides: TGTGCCAGTAGCGGTAGCGGGGCCAGCACAGATACGCAGTATTTT. It encodes CASSGSGASTDTQYF.

The sample holds a few counts of this clonotype. The chain couples TRBV12-3 or TRBV12-4 to TRBJ2-7; TRBD1 matches at 10 bases. Unmatched junction bases numbered 6, after V lost 0 bases and J lost 7 bases. The CDR3 has 15 amino acids. The CDR3 region is CASSLAGTGVGEQYF. As DNA, the CDR3 is TGTGCCAGCAGTTTAGCCGGGACAGGGGTTGGGGAGCAGTACTTC.